The 11 T cell receptor beta chains below come from one sample, sequenced in a study of patients and donors after allogeneic stem cell transplantation. TCRdb re-called the RT-PCR reads through MiXCR, storing one row per CDR3 protein. The table lists about a million distinct CDR3 sequences, roughly 18% of them singletons. Material: blood, either unsorted or a sorted T cell fraction (not recorded which). The receptors were gathered from a human donor who was either an allogeneic HSCT recipient or a stem cell or donor lymphocyte infusion donor (not recorded which). It is not recorded whose cells these are; they may come from a transplant donor.

In its sample, this clonotype was seen a few times. The CDR3 is CASGTYGYTF. The DNA of the CDR3 is TGTGCCAGCGGAACCTATGGCTACACCTTC. This sequence joins TRBV28 and TRBJ1-2; D is undetermined. Trimming stripped 8 bases from V and 4 bases from J, with 5 bases between. Germline CDR1 and CDR2: MDHEN and SYDVKM. The CDR3 has 10 amino acids.

This clonotype was seen a handful of times. The V gene is TRBV12-3 or TRBV12-4, the J gene TRBJ1-1, with D uncertain. Trimming pared 6 bases from V and 6 bases from J, leaving 23 bases between. CDR3 length: 16 residues. CDR3 sequence reads: CASRMVRERTTPEAFF. The CDR3 DNA reads as TGTGCCAGCAGGATGGTAAGGGAGCGAACAACCCCTGAAGCTTTCTTT.

The J gene is TRBJ2-7, the V gene TRBV29-1; 9 bases line up with TRBD1. V shed 7 bases and J 1 base; nucleotides not matched to a gene: 11. The CDR3 has 15 amino acids. CDR1 and CDR2 (germline): SQVTM, ANQGSEA. The CDR3, as DNA: TGCAGCGCCGGGGGCGGGACAGGGTCTTCCTACGAGCAGTACTTC. Amino acid sequence: CSAGGGTGSSYEQYF.

This clonotype was picked up a small number of times. One end of the junction does not line up with germline, which may come from a read error. The V gene is TRBV6-1, the J gene TRBJ1-1, with D maybe TRBD1 (5 bases). The germline gives CDR1 MNHNS, CDR2 SASEGT. This CDR3 has 13 amino acids. This CDR3 reads CATSRGENAEAFF. CDR3 DNA: TGTGCAACCAGTCGGGGGGAGAACGCTGAAGCTTTCTTT.

This rearrangement joins TRBV11-2 to TRBJ1-5; a weak D match, TRBD1 (6 bases). This CDR3 is 15 amino acids long. Trimming left V 3 bases short and J 3 bases short, with 12 bases between. Germline values: CDR1 SGHAT, CDR2 FQNNGV. The CDR3 bases are TGTGCCAGCAGCTTGGAGGGGGGAACCAATCAGCCCCAGCATTTT. It is translated as CASSLEGGTNQPQHF.

This clonotype was picked up a small number of times. The CDR3 protein is CASSYSKSYGTQYF. In DNA form, the CDR3 reads TGTGCCAGCAGTTACTCCAAAAGTTATGGGACCCAGTACTTC. The chain combines TRBV6-5 with TRBJ2-5; D gene uncertain. The CDR3 contains 14 residues. Germline V gene lookup returns CDR1 MNHEY and CDR2 SVGAGI. V was clipped by 0 bases and J by 7 bases, with 12 bases between them.

The rearrangement joins TRBV18 to TRBJ1-2, with unresolved D. In germline, CDR1 is KGHSH, CDR2 LQKENI. There are 13 residues in the CDR3. Trimming pared 1 base from V and 8 bases from J, leaving 11 bases between. This chain's CDR3 is CASSPQGLGGYTF. The CDR3 DNA reads TGTGCCAGCTCACCACAGGGTTTAGGAGGCTACACCTTC.

The chain joins TRBV4-1 to TRBJ2-2, with D hard to call. CDR3 length equals 13 residues. Trimming removed 1 base from V and 9 bases from J, with 9 bases in between. The V gene's germline CDR1 is MGHRA and CDR2 YSYEKL. The CDR3 sequence is CASSQVQGRELFF. CDR3 DNA: TGCGCCAGCAGCCAAGTTCAAGGGCGGGAGCTGTTTTTT.

The CDR3, as DNA: TGTGCCAGCAGTGAAGGGGGAGCGGGTTCGAAGTTCTTC. This gives the protein CASSEGGAGSKFF. The chain has TRBV2 and TRBJ2-1; D perhaps matches TRBD2 (6 bases). Germline V gene lookup returns CDR1 SNHLY and CDR2 FYNNEI. The CDR3 has 13 residues. Trimming cost V 1 base and J 14 bases, with 15 bases left between them.

This clonotype was observed a few times. V gene TRBV5-1 combines with J gene TRBJ1-1; 9 bases line up with TRBD1. The CDR3 totals 16 residues. Per germline, CDR1 SGHRS and CDR2 YFSETQ. After removal of 5 bases from V and 6 bases from J, the junction contained 14 bases not matched to a gene. CDR3 sequence: CASRHSLRTGVAEAFF. CDR3 DNA: TGCGCCAGCAGACACTCCCTCCGGACAGGGGTCGCTGAAGCTTTCTTT.

The chain links TRBV10-3 to TRBJ1-4, with D unclear. The CDR3 length is 16 residues. Germline V gives CDR1 ENHRY, CDR2 SYGVKD. The V gene lost 0 bases and the J gene lost 0 bases, with 8 bases spanning the gap. CDR3 DNA sequence: TGTGCCATCAGTGAGTCCTTGGTTGCAACTAATGAAAAACTGTTTTTT. The encoded protein is CAISESLVATNEKLFF.